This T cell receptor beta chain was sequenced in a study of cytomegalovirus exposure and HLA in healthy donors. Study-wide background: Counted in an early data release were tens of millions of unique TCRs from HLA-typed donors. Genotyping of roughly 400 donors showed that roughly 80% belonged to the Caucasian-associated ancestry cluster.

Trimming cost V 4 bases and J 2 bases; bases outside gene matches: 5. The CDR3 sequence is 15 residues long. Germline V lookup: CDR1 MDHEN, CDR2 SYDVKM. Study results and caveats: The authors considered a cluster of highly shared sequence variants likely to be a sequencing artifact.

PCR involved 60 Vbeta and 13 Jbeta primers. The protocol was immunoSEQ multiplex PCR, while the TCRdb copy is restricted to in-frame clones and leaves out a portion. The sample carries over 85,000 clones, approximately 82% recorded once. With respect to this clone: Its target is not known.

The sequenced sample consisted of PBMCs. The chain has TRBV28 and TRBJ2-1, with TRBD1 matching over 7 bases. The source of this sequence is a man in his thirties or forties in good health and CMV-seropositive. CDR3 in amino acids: CASSYDQGAYNEQFF. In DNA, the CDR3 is TGTGCCAGCAGTTACGACCAGGGGGCCTACAATGAGCAGTTCTTC.